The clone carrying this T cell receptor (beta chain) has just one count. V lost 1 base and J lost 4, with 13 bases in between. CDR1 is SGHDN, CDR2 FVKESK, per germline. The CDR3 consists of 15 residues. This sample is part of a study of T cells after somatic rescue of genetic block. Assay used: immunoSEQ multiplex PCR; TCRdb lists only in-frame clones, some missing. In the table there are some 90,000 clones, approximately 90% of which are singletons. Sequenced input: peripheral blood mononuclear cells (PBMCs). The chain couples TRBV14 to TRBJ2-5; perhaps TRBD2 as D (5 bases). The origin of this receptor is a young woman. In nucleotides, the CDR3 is TGTGCCAGCAGCCAAGGCACAGTACGGGGAGAGACCCAGTACTTC. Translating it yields CASSQGTVRGETQYF.